Below, one T cell receptor (beta chain) is given with its context. Its antigen is not yet known. No clone much larger than this one lies a single base away; base qualities are absent. These data originate in a study of CD8 T cells in Susac syndrome (dated by TCRdb to between 2018 and 2021). In terms of the full investigation: Of the Susac syndrome patients who were sequenced, roughly eight were in clinical remission while roughly six had clinically active disease. Susac syndrome patients were therapy-naive, on corticosteroids (some also receiving IVIg), or on IVIg alone at blood withdrawal. The study used repertoire sequencing to test whether antigen drove CD8+ T cell activation and differentiation in Susac syndrome.

High-throughput TCR beta sequencing profiled peripheral blood CD8+ and CD4+ T cells from healthy donors, Susac syndrome patients and multiple sclerosis patients. Susac syndrome patients met recently defined diagnostic criteria for definite or probable disease. CD8+ TEMRA cells were enriched by FACS, while bulk CD8+ and CD4+ T cells were purified by magnetic negative isolation. Blood was drawn into EDTA tubes, processed within 24 hours, and PBMCs were isolated by density gradient centrifugation. PBMCs destined for TCR sequencing were cryopreserved in liquid nitrogen and later thawed in a 37 °C water bath. The sorted or isolated CD4+, CD8+ and CD8+ TEMRA cells reached a purity of at least 90%. Via the germline V gene, CDR1 is SQVTM and CDR2 ANQGSEA. Cut back by 3 bases and 0 bases, the V and J ends lie 15 bases apart. CDR3 length: 16 amino acids, cysteine to phenylalanine. Kept here is only the CDR3 DNA, which spans 48 bases and is read in frame from base 1.

RNA was extracted using the RNeasy kit, and roughly 0.45 to 1 microgram was reverse transcribed with random hexamers. TCR beta CDR3 regions were amplified with the immunoSEQ multiplex PCR assay covering 54 Vbeta and 13 Jbeta segments. PCR amplification bias was corrected using a synthetic template baseline for primer optimization and computational correction. Concerning the study's data processing: Only productive sequences were kept, with reads annotated to V, D and J genes according to IMGT and analyzed in immunoSEQ Analyzer. Clonality was calculated as one minus the Shannon entropy normalized by log2 of the number of productive unique sequences. For each patient and control, public and private clones were evaluated within the 100 most prevalent clones. A clone was defined as Susac-specific if it was absent from the healthy and MS cohorts, from more than 850 published viral clones and from other ImmuneACCESS disease sequences. The raw public data were reprocessed by TCRdb itself: fastp quality trimming at Q25, MiXCR clonotype calling, in-frame beta chains only. Entries that share a CDR3 protein sequence are merged under the most common genes and DNA. The V and J calls were determined by TCRdb, not by the authors. The sample has under 200,000 distinct CDR3 sequences on record, over 75% of them singletons. Together, the top ten hold over 0.075% of the sample.

The paper's findings and limits, for the study overall: In patients with Susac syndrome, the CD4+ T cell repertoire showed no detectable clonal expansion. The number of individuals in the TCR sequencing and HLA analysis was acknowledged as relatively small.

The TCR sequence derives from a human donor with Susac syndrome. The sequencing input was CD4+ T cells from PBMCs. The V gene is TRBV29-1 and the J gene is TRBJ2-1; the D gene cannot be resolved reliably. The CDR3 has the sequence CSVDLFGERSYNEQFF. The DNA sequence is given as TGCAGCGTTGACCTTTTCGGCGAACGCTCCTACAATGAGCAGTTCTTC.